Below, one TCR beta chain is given with its context. The CDR3 sequence is 15 residues long. The V gene's germline CDR1 is SGHAT and CDR2 FQNNGV. V dropped 4 bases and J dropped 6 bases, with 13 bases sitting between them. A multiplex PCR was run with 60 Vbeta primers and 13 Jbeta primers. The table came from immunoSEQ multiplex PCR; TCRdb's copy has only in-frame clones and leaves some out. The sample gives a few hundred thousand clones, about 77% of which show up once; 1.5% to 2% is in the top ten. The sample originates from a study of cytomegalovirus exposure and HLA in healthy donors. The sequenced material came from PBMCs. The chain links TRBV11-2 to TRBJ1-6; D may be TRBD1 (5 bases). The TCR was taken from a woman in her thirties in good health and CMV-seronegative. CDR3 coding DNA: TGTGCCAGCAGCTCTCCGGGACTCCCTAATTCACCCCTCCACTTT. Translation gives CASSSPGLPNSPLHF.